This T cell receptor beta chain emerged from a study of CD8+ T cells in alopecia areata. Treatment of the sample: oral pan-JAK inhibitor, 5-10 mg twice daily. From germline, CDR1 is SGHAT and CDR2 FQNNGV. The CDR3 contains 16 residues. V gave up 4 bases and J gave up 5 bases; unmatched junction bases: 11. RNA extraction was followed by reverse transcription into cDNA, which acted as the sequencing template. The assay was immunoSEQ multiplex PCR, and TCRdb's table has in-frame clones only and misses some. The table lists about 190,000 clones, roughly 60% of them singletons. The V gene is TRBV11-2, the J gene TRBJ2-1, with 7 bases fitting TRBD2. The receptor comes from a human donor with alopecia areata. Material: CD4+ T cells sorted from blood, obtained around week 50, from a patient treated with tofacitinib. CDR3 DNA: TGTGCCAGCAGCTGGGGGGGAGGTTACCTCCACAATGAGCAGTTCTTC. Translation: CASSWGGGYLHNEQFF.